The 25 T cell receptor beta chains below come from one sample, sequenced in a study of T cell responses to AZD1222 COVID-19 vaccine (dated by TCRdb to about 2021). Receptor amplification or capture employed the immunoSEQ multiplex PCR assay. Drawn from immuneACCESS, this table holds only the in-frame rearrangements with V and J called that TCRdb kept. Clones are partly lost; checked studies trace under half to an unresolved V gene and leave the rest unexplained. The sample data list about 140,000 clones, and 75% to 90% of these were observed just once. 1.5% to 2% of the sample goes to the ten largest clones. This specimen's time point label, interpreted: about 28 days (+/-7) after the second vaccine dose. This specimen consisted of peripheral blood, obtained 28 days after the second AZD1222 dose. Receptors originate from an adult who received the AZD1222 COVID-19 vaccine.

This clone was counted only a few times. The chain has TRBV2 and TRBJ2-7, with 13 bases matching TRBD2. CDR1 and CDR2 (germline): SNHLY, FYNNEI. J lost 0 bases, V lost 6 bases, and 8 bases had no gene match. This CDR3 region has 17 residues. The CDR3 DNA reads TGTGCCAGCAGATCAGGACTAGCGGGAGCCCGCTCCTACGAGCAGTACTTC. It encodes CASRSGLAGARSYEQYF. The variable domain in full, completed from reference TRBV2 and TRBJ2-7, reads EPEVTQTPSHQVTQMGQEVILRCVPISNHLYFYWYRQILGQKVEFLVSFYNNEISEKSEIFDDQFSVERPDGSNFTLKIRSTKLEDSAMYFCASRSGLAGARSYEQYFGPGTRLTVT.

The chain is built from TRBV9 and TRBJ2-2; possibly TRBD2 for D (5 bases). The CDR3 contains 15 residues. The germline gives CDR1 SGDLS, CDR2 YYNGEE. Trimming took 3 bases from V and 3 from J, leaving 12 bases between them. The CDR3 loop is CASSEDYGHTGELFF. As DNA, the CDR3 is TGTGCCAGCAGCGAAGACTACGGGCACACCGGGGAGCTGTTTTTT.

The chain recombines TRBV6-6 with TRBJ2-4; a weak D match, TRBD2 (7 bases). Germline values: CDR1 MNHNY, CDR2 SVGAGI (reference sequence). The V gene lost 5 bases and the J gene lost 8 bases, with 16 bases spanning the gap. This CDR3 is 14 amino acids long. Written as DNA, the CDR3 is TGTGCCAGCAGTCTCTGGGGGGGCACGGACATTCAGTACTTC. This encodes CASSLWGGTDIQYF.

The table lists this clone with a few counts. V and J are TRBV9 and TRBJ2-1, with TRBD2 identical over 7 bases. The V gene end was trimmed by 3 bases and the J gene end by 7 bases; junction bases not matched to a gene: 7. The germline V gene has CDR1 SGDLS and CDR2 YYNGEE. There are 14 residues in the CDR3. CDR3 loop: CASSARPGRNEQFF. The CDR3 DNA follows: TGTGCCAGCAGCGCAAGACCCGGGAGGAATGAGCAGTTCTTC.

The rearrangement joins TRBV7-9 to TRBJ1-2, with a tentative D call TRBD1 (5 bases). Between the trimmed V and J ends, which lost 3 bases and 5 bases, there was a span of 10 bases. The CDR3 consists of 13 residues. Germline V gene data show CDR1 as SEHNR and CDR2 as FQNEAQ (reference sequence). The CDR3 sequence: CASSFQGLYGYTF. CDR3 DNA: TGTGCCAGCAGCTTCCAGGGACTTTATGGCTACACCTTC.

A single count supports this clone. The chain has TRBV6-6 and TRBJ2-5, with 8 nucleotides matching TRBD2. The length of the CDR3 is 15 residues. Unmatched junction bases numbered 8, after V lost 2 bases and J lost 6 bases. Germline V gives CDR1 MNHNY, CDR2 SVGAGI (reference sequence). CDR3 in amino acids: CASSYGSGVGKTQYF. Here the CDR3 DNA reads TGTGCCAGCAGTTACGGTAGCGGGGTCGGGAAGACCCAGTACTTC.

The genes are TRBV6-5 and TRBJ2-2; D is ambiguous. Looked up from germline, CDR1 is MNHEY and CDR2 is SVGAGI. The CDR3 length is 12 residues. V lost 4 bases and J lost 2, with 2 bases in between. DNA of the CDR3: TGTGCCAGCAGTTCTAACACCGGGGAGCTGTTTTTT. Its protein product is CASSSNTGELFF.

This chain connects TRBV4-2 to TRBJ2-2; D perhaps matches TRBD1 (6 bases). The CDR3 is 17 amino acids. V was cut by 1 base and J by 7 bases, with 19 bases left in between. Germline loops: CDR1 LGHNA, CDR2 YNFKEQ. CDR3 sequence: CASSQAGTPQGGGELFF. The CDR3 region has the DNA TGTGCCAGCAGCCAAGCAGGGACACCCCAAGGCGGCGGGGAGCTGTTTTTT.

The chain combines TRBV3-1 (or the pseudogene TRBV3-2) with TRBJ2-3; 8 nucleotides line up with TRBD2. Germline loops: CDR1 LGHDT, CDR2 YNNKEL (reference sequence). J lost 2 bases, V lost 4 bases, and 5 bases had no gene match. CDR3 length equals 15 residues. This chain's CDR3 is CASSRGGPNTDTQYF. The CDR3, as DNA: TGTGCCAGCAGCCGCGGGGGGCCAAACACAGATACGCAGTATTTT.

J is TRBJ1-3 and V is TRBV5-5; 11 bases line up with TRBD1. CDR3 length: 16 amino acids. Per the germline V gene, CDR1 is SGHKS and CDR2 is YYEKEE (reference sequence). The ends lost 3 bases at V and 5 bases at J; junction bases unmatched: 7. The CDR3 DNA is TGTGCCAGCAGCTGGACAGGGGGCGCGTTCCGAAACACCATATATTTT. This encodes CASSWTGGAFRNTIYF.

The rearrangement joins TRBV5-4 to TRBJ2-1, with 7 positions matching TRBD1. This CDR3 has 15 amino acids. Germline V gene lookup returns CDR1 SGHNT and CDR2 YYREEE (reference sequence). Trimming cost V 4 bases and J 2 bases; bases outside gene matches: 6. CDR3 loop: CASSPGQNTYNEQFF. The DNA for the CDR3 is TGTGCCAGCAGCCCGGGACAGAACACCTACAATGAGCAGTTCTTC.

V and J are TRBV6-6 and TRBJ2-7, with 13 bases matching TRBD2. This CDR3 comprises 16 residues. The V and J ends lost 6 bases and 2 bases, in that order; junction bases with no gene match: 7. Germline assignment: CDR1 MNHNY and CDR2 SVGAGI (reference sequence). The CDR3 reads CASRKKGLAGTYEQYV. DNA of the CDR3: TGTGCCAGCAGAAAAAAGGGACTAGCGGGGACCTACGAGCAGTACGTC.

The genes are TRBV28 and TRBJ2-7, with D possibly TRBD1 on 6 matching bases. The V and J ends lost 6 bases and 5 bases respectively, with 14 bases between them. The CDR3 has 13 residues. Germline CDR1 MDHEN, CDR2 SYDVKM. The CDR3 region has the DNA TGTGCCAGCAGGCTACCGGACAGTGACGAGCAGTACTTC. Translation gives CASRLPDSDEQYF.

This clone was recorded only once. The chain is built from TRBV9 and TRBJ1-1, with D tentatively TRBD1 (5 bases). The CDR3 loop spans 14 amino acids. Trimming removed 0 bases at V and 0 bases at J, with 6 bases between. CDR1 SGDLS and CDR2 YYNGEE come from the germline V gene. CDR3: CASSVGQMNTEAFF. CDR3 nucleotides: TGTGCCAGCAGCGTAGGACAGATGAACACTGAAGCTTTCTTT.

The V gene is TRBV27, the J gene TRBJ1-1; D remains unclear. The CDR3 runs to 14 residues. V was clipped by 6 bases and J by 4 bases, with 15 bases between them. Germline V CDR1 and CDR2: MNHEY, SMNVEV (reference sequence). CDR3 sequence (DNA): TGTGCCAGCAGAATGCCAGCGGGGAGCACTGAAGCTTTCTTT. Protein product: CASRMPAGSTEAFF.

V and J are TRBV19 and TRBJ1-1; D is unclear. Germline CDR1 and CDR2: LNHDA and SQIVND (reference sequence). The CDR3 loop spans 15 amino acids. Trimming cost V 3 bases and J 0 bases, with 11 bases left between them. The CDR3 sequence: CASSIYPDMNTEAFF. The DNA for the CDR3 is TGTGCCAGTAGTATTTACCCAGATATGAACACTGAAGCTTTCTTT.

The CDR3, as DNA: TGTGCCATCAGTGGACTAGCGGTGTACAATGAGCAGTTCTTC. Amino acid sequence: CAISGLAVYNEQFF. The gene calls are TRBV10-3 and TRBJ2-1; 9 positions agree with TRBD2. There are 14 residues in the CDR3. V gave up 4 bases and J gave up 4 bases; unmatched junction bases: 2. Germline V gene lookup returns CDR1 ENHRY and CDR2 SYGVKD.

The rearrangement uses TRBV4-3 and TRBJ2-7, with D hard to call. CDR3 length: 16 amino acids. V lost 0 bases, J lost 0 bases, and 12 bases lay in between. Germline values: CDR1 LGHNA, CDR2 YSLEER. The CDR3 DNA is TGCGCCAGCAGCCAAGATGCCTATGGAGACTCCTACGAGCAGTACTTC. This sequence encodes CASSQDAYGDSYEQYF.

This clone is a singleton in its sample. The chain combines TRBV9 with TRBJ1-3; 7 nucleotides align to TRBD1. The ends lost 0 bases at V and 3 bases at J; junction bases unmatched: 9. CDR1 SGDLS and CDR2 YYNGEE come from the germline V gene. This CDR3 spans 17 amino acids. The CDR3 DNA sequence: TGTGCCAGCAGCGTAGAGGAGAGGGGGCCGTATGGAAACACCATATATTTT. Amino acids: CASSVEERGPYGNTIYF.

This sequence joins TRBV5-6 and TRBJ1-2, with no clear D. Germline V gene lookup returns CDR1 SGHDT and CDR2 YYEEEE. This CDR3 comprises 16 residues. V was cut by 2 bases and J by 2 bases, with 16 bases left in between. CDR3 amino acids: CASSFQSGSMNYGYTF. In DNA form, the CDR3 reads TGTGCCAGCAGCTTTCAGTCCGGTTCGATGAACTATGGCTACACCTTC.

The chain has TRBV11-2 and TRBJ2-1; D gene ambiguous. The CDR3 has 15 amino acids. The V gene's germline CDR1 is SGHAT and CDR2 FQNNGV. V lost 2 bases, J lost 7 bases, and 15 bases lay in between. CDR3 loop: CASSLRLAKRNEQFF. The CDR3 region has the DNA TGTGCCAGCAGCTTAAGACTCGCAAAAAGAAATGAGCAGTTCTTC.

The V and J genes are TRBV7-9 and TRBJ1-1, with D uncertain. Trimming left V 2 bases short and J 8 bases short, with 12 bases between. This CDR3 has 13 residues. The germline V gene has CDR1 SEHNR and CDR2 FQNEAQ (reference sequence). In nucleotides, the CDR3 is TGTGCCAGCAGCTTAATAATAAACTCCGAAGCTTTCTTT. Its translation is CASSLIINSEAFF.

The chain uses TRBV19 and TRBJ2-2; tentatively, D is TRBD2 (6 bases). Trimming cost V 0 bases and J 9 bases, with 14 bases left between them. CDR3 length: 15 residues. Germline V gene data show CDR1 as LNHDA and CDR2 as SQIVND (reference sequence). Here the CDR3 reads CASSIDLLASRELFF. CDR3 sequence (DNA): TGTGCCAGTAGTATAGATCTGCTAGCGTCGCGGGAGCTGTTTTTT.

This sequence joins TRBV19 and TRBJ2-1, with D possibly matching TRBD2 (6 bases). The length of the CDR3 is 15 residues. V was cut by 1 base and J by 9 bases, with 16 bases left in between. Germline V gives CDR1 LNHDA, CDR2 SQIVND (reference sequence). In DNA form, the CDR3 reads TGTGCCAGTAGTATAGGTCAGCGGGTGGGCGGTGAGCAGTTCTTC. This codes for CASSIGQRVGGEQFF.

The chain employs TRBV2 and TRBJ2-3, with D unresolved. Looked up from germline, CDR1 is SNHLY and CDR2 is FYNNEI. The CDR3 length is 14 residues. V was pared by 7 bases and J by 2 bases, with 13 bases between. CDR3 region: CASTQRGVTDTQYF. CDR3 DNA: TGTGCCAGCACTCAACGAGGCGTCACAGATACGCAGTATTTT.